The clone carrying this T cell receptor beta chain appeared many times. What it binds is unknown. TCRdb reanalysed the 5' RACE reads using MiXCR and keeps one entry per CDR3 protein. The sample lists about 320,000 distinct CDR3 sequences; approximately 4.3% were seen once. The data derive from a study of T cells after yellow fever vaccination. V was trimmed by 5 bases and J by 5 bases, leaving 21 bases between them. The CDR3 is made up of 16 amino acids. Germline-derived CDR1 and CDR2 are MNHEY and SVGAGI. General study results and limits: Weaker overall was a secondary response that nonetheless peaked faster, on day 5 versus 15.

The sample here was PBMCs, taken 15 days after the yellow fever booster vaccination. The chain couples TRBV6-5 to TRBJ1-2; TRBD1 is a possible D gene (5 bases). This receptor was taken from a man between 18 and 35 years old who received the YFV17D yellow fever vaccine. The CDR3 coding sequence is TGTGCCAGCAGTAGATACGGGACCCGGGCGGGGTATGGCTACACCTTC. Amino acids: CASSRYGTRAGYGYTF.